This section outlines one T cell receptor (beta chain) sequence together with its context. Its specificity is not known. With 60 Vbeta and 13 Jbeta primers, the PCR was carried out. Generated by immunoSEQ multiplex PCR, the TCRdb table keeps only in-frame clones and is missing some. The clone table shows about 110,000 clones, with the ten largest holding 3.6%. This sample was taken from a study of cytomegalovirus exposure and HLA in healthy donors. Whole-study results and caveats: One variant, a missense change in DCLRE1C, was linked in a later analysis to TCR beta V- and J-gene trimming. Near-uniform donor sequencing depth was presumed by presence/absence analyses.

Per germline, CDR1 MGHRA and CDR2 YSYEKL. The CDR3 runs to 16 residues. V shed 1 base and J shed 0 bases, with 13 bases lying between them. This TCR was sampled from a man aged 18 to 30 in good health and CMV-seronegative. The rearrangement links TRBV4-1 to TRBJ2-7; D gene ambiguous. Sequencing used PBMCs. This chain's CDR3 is CASSQGAAPNSYEQYF. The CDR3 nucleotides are TGCGCCAGCAGCCAAGGGGCAGCACCGAACTCCTACGAGCAGTACTTC.